One and the same sample provided the 30 T cell receptor beta chains below, sequenced in a study of graft-versus-host responses after intestinal transplantation. Their cognate antigens are unknown. The protocol was immunoSEQ multiplex PCR, while the TCRdb copy is restricted to in-frame clones and leaves out a portion. The data show about 50,000 clones, around 90% seen once. Sequenced material: unstimulated CD4+ T cells sorted from spleen or lymph node cells, taken before transplant. These receptor sequences come from a human donor who was the organ donor for an intestinal transplant.

Only one count was recorded for this clone. The J gene is TRBJ1-2, the V gene TRBV7-2; D unclear. V lost 2 bases to trimming and J lost 6 bases, with 10 bases between them. The CDR3 length is 13 residues. Per germline, CDR1 SGHTA and CDR2 FQGNSA. Written as DNA, the CDR3 is TGTGCCAGCAGCTTACGCCAGACGGATGGCTACACCTTC. As protein: CASSLRQTDGYTF. Using reference TRBV7-2 and TRBJ1-2 for the parts outside the CDR3, the full variable domain is GAGVSQSPSNKVTEKGKDVELRCDPISGHTALYWYRQSLGQGLEFLIYFQGNSAPDKSGLPSDRFSAERTGGSVSTLTIQRTQQEDSAVYLCASSLRQTDGYTFGSGTRLTVV.

In the case of this clone: The germline gene is not matched at one end of the junction; a read error may be the cause. The chain links TRBV7-8 to TRBJ2-5, with 7 bases that match TRBD2. CDR1 is SGHVS and CDR2 is FQNEAQ in the germline V gene. The CDR3 spans 15 residues. DNA of the CDR3: TGTGCCAGCAGCCAAGCCGGGACTACACAAGGGACCCAGTACTTC. Translating gives CASSQAGTTQGTQYF.

The chain recombines TRBV29-1 with TRBJ2-3, with TRBD1 matching 10 bases. V was pared by 6 bases and J by 5 bases, with 8 bases of the junction left unmatched. Germline V lookup: CDR1 SQVTM, CDR2 ANQGSEA. There are 14 residues in the CDR3. CDR3 residues: CSVADRGDVDTQYF. CDR3 bases: TGCAGCGTGGCGGACAGGGGGGATGTAGATACGCAGTATTTT.

CDR3 amino acids: CASSVGTANIIQETQYF. CDR3 DNA: TGTGCCAGCAGTGTCGGGACAGCTAACATTATCCAAGAGACCCAGTACTTC. V is TRBV2 and J is TRBJ2-5, with 7 bases aligning to TRBD1. The CDR3 contains 17 residues. V lost 4 bases to trimming and J lost 1 base; unmatched junction nucleotides: 12. From germline, CDR1 is SNHLY and CDR2 FYNNEI.

This clone was recorded once. The V gene is TRBV28, the J gene TRBJ2-1, with D uncertain. Germline CDR1 MDHEN, CDR2 SYDVKM. CDR3 length: 13 amino acids. V shed 7 bases and J shed 0 bases, with 7 bases lying between them. For the CDR3, the DNA is TGTGCCAGCACGTGGGGCTCCTACAATGAGCAGTTCTTC. Translating it yields CASTWGSYNEQFF.

The rearrangement links TRBV19 to TRBJ2-3, with 7 bases identical to TRBD2. V lost 3 bases, J lost 4 bases, and 7 bases stayed unmatched. CDR3 length equals 15 residues. Germline lookup yields CDR1 LNHDA and CDR2 SQIVND (reference sequence). The CDR3, as DNA: TGTGCCAGTAGTATGGCCGGGGCGGGAGCAGATACGCAGTATTTT. Translating gives CASSMAGAGADTQYF.

This rearrangement joins TRBV7-2 to TRBJ1-1; D is undetermined. There are 12 residues in the CDR3. Trimming stripped 7 bases from V and 6 bases from J, with 12 bases between. The germline CDR1 and CDR2 sequences are SGHTA and FQGNSA. This CDR3 reads CASTLLVAEAFF. DNA of the CDR3: TGTGCCAGCACCCTACTGGTCGCTGAAGCTTTCTTT.

The V and J genes are TRBV5-5 and TRBJ1-5; the D is unclear. The CDR3 is made up of 14 amino acids. CDR1 is SGHKS, CDR2 YYEKEE, per germline (reference sequence). The ends were cut back, 2 bases at V and 9 bases at J, with 15 bases in the middle. CDR3 amino acids: CASSFDNIGRPQHF. CDR3 DNA sequence: TGTGCCAGCAGCTTTGATAATATAGGCCGGCCCCAGCATTTT. Complete variable domain (other parts from reference TRBV5-5 and TRBJ1-5): DAGVTQSPTHLIKTRGQQVTLRCSPISGHKSVSWYQQVLGQGPQFIFQYYEKEERGRGNFPDRFSARQFPNYSSELNVNALLLGDSALYLCASSFDNIGRPQHFGDGTRLSIL.

J is TRBJ2-3 and V is TRBV4-2, with 9 bases matching TRBD2. Trimming at V came to 0 bases and at J to 6 bases, leaving 16 bases not matched to a gene. CDR1 and CDR2 from the germline V gene are LGHNA and YNFKEQ. The CDR3 is 19 residues long. The CDR3 nucleotides are TGTGCCAGCAGCCAAGATCTGGGCGGGAGGGCCTTTCGACTGGATACGCAGTATTTT. The encoded protein is CASSQDLGGRAFRLDTQYF.

The J gene is TRBJ2-3, the V gene TRBV28, with 9 bases identical to TRBD2. V dropped 4 bases and J dropped 1; count of bases not matched to a gene: 6. There are 16 residues in the CDR3. Germline V gene sequence: CDR1 MDHEN, CDR2 SYDVKM. The CDR3, as DNA: TGTGCCAGCAGTTCGATAGCGGGAGAGGGCACAGATACGCAGTATTTT. Amino acids: CASSSIAGEGTDTQYF.

The rearrangement joins TRBV6-5 to TRBJ2-7; D is unresolved. This CDR3 comprises 13 residues. CDR1 is MNHEY and CDR2 is SVGAGI in the germline V gene. Trimming cost V 6 bases and J 1 base, with 10 bases left between them. The CDR3 DNA reads TGTGCCAGCAGCAGAGGCAGTTCCTACGAGCAGTACTTC. It encodes CASSRGSSYEQYF.

This chain connects TRBV7-2 to TRBJ2-3; 7 positions agree with TRBD2. V was pared by 5 bases and J by 3 bases, with 8 bases of the junction left unmatched. Germline assignment: CDR1 SGHTA and CDR2 FQGNSA. The CDR3 sequence is 15 residues long. CDR3 amino acids: CASSPPGLRTDTQYF. CDR3 DNA: TGTGCCAGCAGCCCCCCGGGACTAAGGACAGATACGCAGTATTTT.

The V and J genes are TRBV7-2 and TRBJ2-1; 7 bases line up with TRBD2. V trimming: 0 bases; J trimming: 5 bases; junction bases outside the gene matches: 1. CDR3 size: 14 residues. Germline V CDR1 and CDR2: SGHTA, FQGNSA. CDR3 nucleotide sequence: TGTGCCAGCAGCTTAGCGGGAGGGAACAATGAGCAGTTCTTC. Protein sequence: CASSLAGGNNEQFF.

This rearrangement joins TRBV29-1 to TRBJ2-5; D uncertain. The CDR3 extends over 11 amino acids. The V end was cut by 3 bases, the J end by 4 bases, with 6 bases between. Germline CDR1 is SQVTM and CDR2 is ANQGSEA. The CDR3 nucleotides read TGCAGCGTTGACCGCTTAGAGACCCAGTACTTC. It translates to CSVDRLETQYF. The full variable domain, its missing parts supplied by reference TRBV29-1 and TRBJ2-5, is SAVISQKPSRDICQRGTSLTIQCQVDSQVTMMFWYRQQPGQSLTLIATANQGSEATYESGFVIDKFPISRPNLTFSTLTVSNMSPEDSSIYLCSVDRLETQYFGPGTRLLVL.

The gene calls are TRBV5-4 and TRBJ2-5; TRBD1 matches at 7 bases. This CDR3 is built from 15 residues. J was trimmed by 4 bases and V by 4 bases; bases with no gene match: 10. Germline V gene data show CDR1 as SGHNT and CDR2 as YYREEE (reference sequence). Written as DNA, the CDR3 is TGTGCCAGCAGCCCGACAGGGTCCAAGCGAGAGACCCAGTACTTC. It encodes CASSPTGSKRETQYF.

The chain couples TRBV2 to TRBJ2-2, with D tentatively TRBD1 (6 bases). Trimming removed 6 bases at V and 6 bases at J, with 14 bases between. In germline, CDR1 is SNHLY, CDR2 FYNNEI. This CDR3 contains 14 residues. CDR3 region: CASSNTGSSGELFF. The CDR3 DNA reads as TGTGCCAGCAGCAACACAGGGTCCTCCGGGGAGCTGTTTTTT.

The V and J genes are TRBV28 and TRBJ2-7; D ambiguous. The V and J ends lost 2 bases and 2 bases respectively, with 4 bases between them. CDR3 length: 12 residues. Germline lookup yields CDR1 MDHEN and CDR2 SYDVKM. CDR3 bases: TGTGCCAGCAGTTTACAAACCTACGAGCAGTACTTC. Its translation is CASSLQTYEQYF.

The rearrangement uses TRBV5-6 and TRBJ2-1; unclear D gene. V shed 0 bases and J shed 6 bases, with 13 bases lying between them. Germline loops: CDR1 SGHDT, CDR2 YYEEEE. There are 15 residues in the CDR3. The CDR3 loop reads CASSLAWWPFNEQFF. The CDR3 coding sequence is TGTGCCAGCAGCTTGGCTTGGTGGCCGTTCAATGAGCAGTTCTTC.

The rearrangement links TRBV28 to TRBJ2-5, with 8 bases lining up with TRBD2. This CDR3 region has 13 residues. Trimming removed 3 bases from V and 4 bases from J; junction bases left unmatched: 1. Germline V gene data show CDR1 as MDHEN and CDR2 as SYDVKM. The CDR3 coding sequence is TGTGCCAGCAGTTTCCTAGCGGGAGAGACCCAGTACTTC. Amino acid sequence: CASSFLAGETQYF.

This chain links TRBV29-1 with TRBJ1-1; D is unresolved. The CDR3 is 12 amino acids. The germline gives CDR1 SQVTM, CDR2 ANQGSEA. V lost 1 base and J 3 bases, leaving 6 bases between the germline ends. Written as DNA, the CDR3 is TGCAGCGTTGAAGGCCTGTACACTGAAGCTTTCTTT. It is translated as CSVEGLYTEAFF. The whole variable domain, filled in from reference TRBV29-1 and TRBJ1-1, reads SAVISQKPSRDICQRGTSLTIQCQVDSQVTMMFWYRQQPGQSLTLIATANQGSEATYESGFVIDKFPISRPNLTFSTLTVSNMSPEDSSIYLCSVEGLYTEAFFGQGTRLTVV.

The DNA of the CDR3 is TGTGCCAGCCAAGGGGGCGGGCGAGAGACCCAGTACTTC. It is translated as CASQGGGRETQYF. The chain combines TRBV19 with TRBJ2-5; 7 bases are shared with TRBD1. Trimming at V came to 9 bases and at J to 4 bases, leaving 8 bases not matched to a gene. CDR1 and CDR2 from the germline V gene are LNHDA and SQIVND (reference sequence). There are 13 residues in the CDR3.

The chain combines TRBV5-4 with TRBJ2-4; D perhaps matches TRBD1 (5 bases). Germline CDR1 is SGHNT and CDR2 is YYREEE (reference sequence). The germline V and J ends were trimmed by 4 bases and 8 bases, with 13 bases remaining between them. The CDR3 has 13 amino acids. The CDR3: CASSTPGIDIQYF. The DNA for the CDR3 is TGTGCCAGCAGCACCCCAGGGATTGACATTCAGTACTTC.

The V and J genes are TRBV9 and TRBJ2-1, with D maybe TRBD2 (6 bases). Trimming left V 0 bases short and J 7 bases short, with 17 bases between. CDR1 is SGDLS, CDR2 YYNGEE, per germline. The CDR3 sequence is 16 residues long. DNA of the CDR3: TGTGCCAGCAGCGTAGGGTTATTTTCCGGGAGAAATGAGCAGTTCTTC. It codes for CASSVGLFSGRNEQFF.

This chain joins TRBV28 and TRBJ1-2; D possibly corresponds to TRBD1 (6 bases). The CDR3 is 12 amino acids. In germline, CDR1 is MDHEN, CDR2 SYDVKM. Trimming left V 1 base short and J 8 bases short, with 8 bases between. CDR3 amino acids: CASSLLGGGYTF. The DNA for the CDR3 is TGTGCCAGCAGTTTATTAGGGGGGGGCTACACCTTC.

This chain uses TRBV6-6 with TRBJ1-2; 7 bases fit TRBD1. In germline, CDR1 is MNHNY, CDR2 SVGAGI (reference sequence). The CDR3 contains 15 residues. V shed 0 bases and J 2 bases; nucleotides not matched to a gene: 3. The CDR3 reads CASSYSTGKNYGYTF. The CDR3 DNA follows: TGTGCCAGCAGTTACTCGACAGGGAAGAACTATGGCTACACCTTC.

J is TRBJ1-2 and V is TRBV5-5; TRBD1 is a possible D gene (6 bases). With 4 bases removed from V and 3 bases from J, the gap between germline ends came to 13 bases. The CDR3 totals 14 residues. CDR1 SGHKS and CDR2 YYEKEE come from the germline V gene (reference sequence). The CDR3 here is CASSTGQSDYGYTF. The CDR3 nucleotides read TGTGCCAGCAGCACAGGACAGTCGGACTATGGCTACACCTTC.

V gene TRBV4-3 combines with J gene TRBJ2-2; 11 bases agree with TRBD2. There are 14 residues in the CDR3. V shed 4 bases, J shed 5 bases, and the junction held 0 bases outside the gene matches. Germline loops: CDR1 LGHNA, CDR2 YSLEER. The CDR3 here is CASSRLAGTGELFF. The CDR3 DNA reads as TGCGCCAGCAGCCGACTAGCGGGGACCGGGGAGCTGTTTTTT.

The CDR3, as DNA: TGTGCCAGCATTACCGGGACAGGGGCCCAGCCCCAGCATTTT. Translation: CASITGTGAQPQHF. This chain connects TRBV28 to TRBJ1-5; TRBD1 agrees at 10 bases. The CDR3 sequence is 14 residues long. The germline V gene has CDR1 MDHEN and CDR2 SYDVKM. V shed 7 bases and J 7 bases; nucleotides not matched to a gene: 7.

The V call is TRBV4-3, the J call TRBJ2-3; D gene uncertain. The CDR3 length is 15 residues. Germline CDR1 is LGHNA and CDR2 is YSLEER. Trimming removed 0 bases at V and 0 bases at J, with 7 bases between. The CDR3 DNA sequence: TGCGCCAGCAGCCAAGATTGGCTGAGCACAGATACGCAGTATTTT. It is translated as CASSQDWLSTDTQYF.

The chain has TRBV27 and TRBJ2-7; 7 bases map to TRBD1. CDR3 length equals 14 residues. Germline V CDR1 and CDR2: MNHEY, SMNVEV (reference sequence). The trim removed 6 bases at V and 5 bases at J, leaving 10 bases unmatched. CDR3 in DNA: TGTGCCAGCAGGGGGACAGTCGGCGGGCACGAGCAGTACTTC. This translates into CASRGTVGGHEQYF.